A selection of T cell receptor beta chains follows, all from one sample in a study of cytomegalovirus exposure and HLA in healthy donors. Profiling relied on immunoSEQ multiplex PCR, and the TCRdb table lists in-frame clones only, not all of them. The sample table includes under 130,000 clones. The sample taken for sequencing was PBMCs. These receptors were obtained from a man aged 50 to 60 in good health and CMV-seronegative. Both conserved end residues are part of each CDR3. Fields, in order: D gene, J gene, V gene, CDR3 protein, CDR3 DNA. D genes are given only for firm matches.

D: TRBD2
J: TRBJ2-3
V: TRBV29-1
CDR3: CSETTGLAGASTDTQYF
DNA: TGCAGCGAGACGACGGGATTAGCGGGGGCCAGCACAGATACGCAGTATTTT

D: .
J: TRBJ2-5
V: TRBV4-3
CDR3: CASSPPSRRLETQYF
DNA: TGCGCCAGCAGCCCCCCTAGCAGGAGATTAGAGACCCAGTACTTC

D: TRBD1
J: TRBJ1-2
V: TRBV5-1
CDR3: CASSPEQGVIGYTF
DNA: TGCGCCAGCAGCCCCGAACAGGGGGTGATCGGCTACACCTTC

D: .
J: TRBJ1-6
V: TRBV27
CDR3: CASSPSRDLNSPLHF
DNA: TGTGCCAGCAGTCCGTCCCGGGACTTGAATTCACCCCTCCACTTT

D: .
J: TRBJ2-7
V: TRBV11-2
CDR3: CASSLVRASVYEQYF
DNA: TGTGCCAGCAGCTTAGTTCGGGCTAGCGTCTACGAGCAGTACTTC

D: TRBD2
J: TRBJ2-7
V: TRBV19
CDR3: CASSIGGRETYEQYF
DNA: TGTGCCAGTAGTATAGGCGGGAGGGAGACCTACGAGCAGTACTTC

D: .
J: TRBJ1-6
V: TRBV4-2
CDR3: CASSQATGHRSYNSPLHF
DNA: TGTGCCAGCAGCCAAGCGACAGGACACCGCTCCTATAATTCACCCCTCCACTTT

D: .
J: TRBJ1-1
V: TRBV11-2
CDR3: CASSSQENTEAFF
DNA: TGTGCCAGCAGCTCACAGGAGAACACTGAAGCTTTCTTT

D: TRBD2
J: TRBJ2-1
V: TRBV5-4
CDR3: CASSSSGGAYNEQFF
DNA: TGTGCCAGCAGCTCGAGCGGGGGGGCCTACAATGAGCAGTTCTTC

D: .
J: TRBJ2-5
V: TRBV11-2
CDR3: CASSAYQETQYF
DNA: TGTGCCAGCAGCGCGTACCAAGAGACCCAGTACTTC

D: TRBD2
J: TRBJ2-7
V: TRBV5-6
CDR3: CASSLAERETYEQYF
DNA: TGTGCCAGCAGCTTGGCCGAGCGGGAAACCTACGAGCAGTACTTC

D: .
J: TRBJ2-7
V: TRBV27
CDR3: CASSSGLEQYF
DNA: TGTGCCAGCAGTTCAGGACTCGAGCAGTACTTC

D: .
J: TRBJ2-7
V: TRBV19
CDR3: CASSFRGVGYEQYF
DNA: TGTGCCAGTAGTTTCAGGGGCGTTGGGTACGAGCAGTACTTC

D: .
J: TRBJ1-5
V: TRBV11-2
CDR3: CASSLAGNQPQHF
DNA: TGTGCCAGCAGCTTAGCGGGCAATCAGCCCCAGCATTTT

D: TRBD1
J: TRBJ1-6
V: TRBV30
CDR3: CAWGVNRQGDSPLHF
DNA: TGTGCCTGGGGTGTCAACCGACAGGGAGATTCACCCCTCCACTTT

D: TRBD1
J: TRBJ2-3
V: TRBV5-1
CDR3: CASSSGQGYRTDTQYF
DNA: TGCGCCAGCAGCTCGGGACAGGGGTACCGAACAGATACGCAGTATTTT

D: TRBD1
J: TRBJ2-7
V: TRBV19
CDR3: CASSPTGTGNEQYF
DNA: TGTGCCAGTAGTCCAACCGGGACAGGGAACGAGCAGTACTTC

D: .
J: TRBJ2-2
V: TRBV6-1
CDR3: CASYSGELFF
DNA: TGTGCCAGCTACTCCGGGGAGCTGTTTTTT

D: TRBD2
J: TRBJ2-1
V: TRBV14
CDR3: CASSHRKGSGTYNEQFF
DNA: TGTGCCAGCAGCCACCGCAAAGGGAGCGGGACCTACAATGAGCAGTTCTTC

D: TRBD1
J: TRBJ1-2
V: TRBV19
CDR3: CASSTLPGQTANYGYTF
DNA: TGTGCCAGTAGTACACTACCGGGACAGACCGCTAACTATGGCTACACCTTC

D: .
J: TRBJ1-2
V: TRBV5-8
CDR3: CASSLKPGQSRDYGYTF
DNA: TGTGCCAGCAGCTTGAAGCCGGGACAATCAAGGGACTATGGCTACACCTTC

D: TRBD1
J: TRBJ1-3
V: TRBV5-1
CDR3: CASSPGQASGNTIYF
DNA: TGCGCCAGCAGCCCAGGACAGGCCTCTGGAAACACCATATATTTT

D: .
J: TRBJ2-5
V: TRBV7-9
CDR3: CASSLDARLYQETQYF
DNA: TGTGCCAGCAGCTTAGATGCACGCCTATACCAAGAGACCCAGTACTTC

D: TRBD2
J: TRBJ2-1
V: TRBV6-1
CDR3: CASTESGGYNEQFF
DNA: TGTGCCAGCACCGAAAGCGGGGGATACAATGAGCAGTTCTTC

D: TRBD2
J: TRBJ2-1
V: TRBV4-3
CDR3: CASSPSRGDGNNEQFF
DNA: TGCGCCAGCAGCCCCTCGCGGGGGGACGGAAACAATGAGCAGTTCTTC

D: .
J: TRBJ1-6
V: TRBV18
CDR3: CASSYDRAYNSPLHF
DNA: TGTGCCAGCTCGTATGACAGAGCCTATAATTCACCCCTCCACTTT

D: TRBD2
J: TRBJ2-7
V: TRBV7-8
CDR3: CASSHGEGEQYF
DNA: TGTGCCAGCAGCCACGGGGAGGGCGAGCAGTACTTC

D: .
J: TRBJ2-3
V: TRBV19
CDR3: CATSSGRSTDTQYF
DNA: TGTGCCACCTCCTCCGGGAGAAGCACAGATACGCAGTATTTT

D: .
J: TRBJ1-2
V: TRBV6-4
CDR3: CASSENGRYGYTF
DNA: TGTGCCAGCAGTGAGAACGGTCGGTATGGCTACACCTTC

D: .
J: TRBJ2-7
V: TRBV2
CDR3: CASSGRVSSYEQYF
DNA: TGTGCCAGCAGTGGCAGGGTTAGCTCCTACGAGCAGTACTTC

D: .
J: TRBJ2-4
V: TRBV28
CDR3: CASSFPSSKNIQYF
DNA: TGTGCCAGCAGTTTTCCGTCGTCCAAAAACATTCAGTACTTC

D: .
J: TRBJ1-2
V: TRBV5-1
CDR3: CASSARGGVNYGYTF
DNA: TGCGCCAGCAGCGCCAGGGGAGGGGTTAACTATGGCTACACCTTC

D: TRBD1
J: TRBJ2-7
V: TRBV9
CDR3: CASSVGTGGPYEQYF
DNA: TGTGCCAGCAGCGTGGGGACAGGGGGGCCCTACGAGCAGTACTTC

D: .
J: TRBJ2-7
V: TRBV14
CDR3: CASSQVVSHTSNEQYF
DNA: TGTGCCAGCAGCCAAGTAGTCTCGCATACCTCGAACGAGCAGTACTTC

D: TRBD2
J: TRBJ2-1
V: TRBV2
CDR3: CASIEREGQEQFF
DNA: TGTGCCAGCATAGAGCGGGAGGGACAGGAGCAGTTCTTC

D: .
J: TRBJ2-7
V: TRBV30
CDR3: CAWMVRTERYEQYF
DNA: TGTGCCTGGATGGTGAGGACAGAGCGCTACGAGCAGTACTTC

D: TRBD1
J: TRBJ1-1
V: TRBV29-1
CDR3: CSTGTAGNTEAFF
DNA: TGCAGCACAGGGACAGCGGGGAACACTGAAGCTTTCTTT

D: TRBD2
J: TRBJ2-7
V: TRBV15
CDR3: CATSPALAGDYEQYF
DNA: TGTGCCACCAGCCCAGCTCTAGCGGGGGACTACGAGCAGTACTTC

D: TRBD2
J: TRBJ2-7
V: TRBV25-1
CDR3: CATTHLGNGGGNEQYF
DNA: TGTGCCACCACCCACCTCGGGAACGGGGGGGGCAACGAGCAGTACTTC

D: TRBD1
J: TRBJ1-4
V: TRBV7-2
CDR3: CASSPGTGRREKLFF
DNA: TGTGCCAGCAGCCCCGGGACAGGGCGGCGGGAAAAACTGTTTTTT

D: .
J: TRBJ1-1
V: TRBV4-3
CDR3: CASSQVGRQAFF
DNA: TGCGCCAGCAGCCAAGTGGGGCGCCAAGCTTTCTTT

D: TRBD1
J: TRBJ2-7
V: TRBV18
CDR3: CASSLGQDYEQYF
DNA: TGTGCCAGCTCATTGGGACAGGACTACGAGCAGTACTTC

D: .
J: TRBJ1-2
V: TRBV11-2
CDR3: CASIGNRENGYTF
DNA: TGTGCCAGCATAGGGAACAGGGAAAACGGCTACACCTTC